The following is a T cell receptor (beta chain) sequence with its context. The sample originates from a study of CD4+ T cells in melanoma. The ends lost 5 bases at V and 2 bases at J; junction bases unmatched: 16. The CDR3 has 18 amino acids. From germline, CDR1 is LNHDA and CDR2 SQIVND (reference sequence). Some clones are missing from TCRdb's copy, which holds only in-frame ones; the method was immunoSEQ multiplex PCR. The table records roughly 15,000 clones, around 76% of them present only once. The clonotype originates from a human donor with melanoma. The gene calls are TRBV19 and TRBJ2-7; 9 bases align to TRBD2. Sequencing used cells from a culture (not recorded whether cultured in vitro). CDR3 sequence reads: CASSLLFLERGDTYEQYF. The CDR3 DNA reads as TGTGCCAGTAGTCTCCTCTTTTTGGAGCGGGGGGACACCTACGAGCAGTACTTC.